This TCR beta chain was sequenced during a study of OX40 agonist ivuxolimab in advanced cancers. Study-level information: Prior therapy, whether anti-PD-1, anti-PD-L1 or anti-CTLA-4, was allowed, and roughly 44% had some. Three patients responded partially, comprising one with hepatocellular carcinoma and two with cutaneous melanoma. Study-wide results and caveats: Doses of 0.1 to 3.0 mg/kg were accompanied by clonal expansion of CD4+ and CD8+ blood T cells by week 6.

Some clones are missing from TCRdb's copy, which holds only in-frame ones; the method was immunoSEQ multiplex PCR. The sample consists of tens of thousands of clones, about 86% of them appearing once. CDR1 SNHLY and CDR2 FYNNEI come from the germline V gene. CDR3 length equals 12 residues. The germline V and J ends were trimmed by 10 bases and 4 bases, with 13 bases remaining between them. This clone was seen a few times. The antigen is not known. The sequences come from CD4+ or CD8+ T cells sorted from blood, collected in a trial of the OX40 agonist ivuxolimab. This clonotype was obtained from an adult with an advanced solid tumor such as melanoma, head and neck, liver or kidney cancer. V and J are TRBV2 and TRBJ1-2; D possibly corresponds to TRBD1 (5 bases). CDR3 loop: CAIRGETYGYTF. DNA for the CDR3: TGTGCCATCCGGGGGGAGACCTATGGCTACACCTTC. Looking up the rest from reference TRBV2 and TRBJ1-2 gives the full variable domain: EPEVTQTPSHQVTQMGQEVILRCVPISNHLYFYWYRQILGQKVEFLVSFYNNEISEKSEIFDDQFSVERPDGSNFTLKIRSTKLEDSAMYFCAIRGETYGYTFGSGTRLTVV.